This T cell receptor (beta chain) stems from a study of shared clonotypes between healthy human individuals. Assay: immunoSEQ multiplex PCR; the TCRdb copy retains only in-frame clones and omits some. The table lists around 700,000 clones, about 91% of them singletons. V was trimmed by 1 base and J by 4 bases, leaving 13 bases between them. Germline V gene sequence: CDR1 SGHAT, CDR2 FQNNGV. There are 15 residues in the CDR3. CD45RO negativity and positive selection for CCR7 defined naive CD8 cells, a population that excluded terminally differentiated effector memory CD45RA+ cells. The chain couples TRBV11-2 to TRBJ2-5, with a weak D call TRBD2 (5 bases). The sample comprised naive CD8+ T cells sorted from blood. The sequence derives from a man aged 25 to 40 in good health. The CDR3 DNA sequence: TGTGCCAGCAGCTTAGTGGGTCGAGGGATAGAGACCCAGTACTTC. Residues: CASSLVGRGIETQYF.